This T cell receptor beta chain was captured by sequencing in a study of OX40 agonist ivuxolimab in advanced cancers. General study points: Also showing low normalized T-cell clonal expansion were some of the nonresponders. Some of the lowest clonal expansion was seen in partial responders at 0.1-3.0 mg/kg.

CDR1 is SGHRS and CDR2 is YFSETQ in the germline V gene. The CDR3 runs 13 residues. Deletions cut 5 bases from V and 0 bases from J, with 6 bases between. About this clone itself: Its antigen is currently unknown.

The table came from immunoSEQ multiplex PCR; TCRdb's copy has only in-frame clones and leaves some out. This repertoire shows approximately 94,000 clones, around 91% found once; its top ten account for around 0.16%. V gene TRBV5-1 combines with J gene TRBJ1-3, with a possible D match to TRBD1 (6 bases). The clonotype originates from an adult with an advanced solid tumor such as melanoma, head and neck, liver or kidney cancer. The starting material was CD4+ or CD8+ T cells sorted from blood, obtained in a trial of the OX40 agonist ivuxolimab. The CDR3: CASRTGSGNTIYF. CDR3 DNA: TGCGCCAGCAGGACAGGCTCTGGAAACACCATATATTTT.